This T cell receptor (beta chain) was sequenced in a study of T cell clonality in common variable immunodeficiency. Study-level points and caveats: Fewer TCRbeta clones were shared among CVID subjects than controls. Patient heterogeneity in the CVID cohort limited correlations between repertoire features and clinical complications. Reportedly, TCR beta sequences from common variable immunodeficiency showed fewer deletions and N-nucleotide insertions.

Caucasian heritage predominated among both patients and controls. CVID subjects had received replacement immunoglobulin for at least one year. TCRdb's table, derived via immunoSEQ multiplex PCR, lists solely in-frame clones and lacks some. The profile covers fewer than 35,000 clones, none occurring a single time. Germline-derived CDR1 and CDR2 are LNHDA and SQIVND (reference sequence). V was cut by 2 bases and J by 2 bases, with 13 bases left in between. The CDR3 totals 15 residues. This clone came up many times. Its specificity is not known. The CDR3 end lies 3 residues beyond the end of the read and is filled in from the germline J gene.

The sample comprised peripheral blood mononuclear cells. The receptor was derived from a human donor with common variable immunodeficiency. V is TRBV19 and J is TRBJ2-7, with a tentative D call TRBD1 (5 bases). The DNA read from the CDR3 is TGTGCCAGTAGTATACCTCGGGCAGGGACCTACGAG. It is translated as CASSIPRAGTYE. The CDR3, in full, reads CASSIPRAGTYEQYF.